The T cell receptor (beta chain) under discussion was sequenced for a study of shared clonotypes between healthy human individuals. The overall study: There were three CD4 naive, three CD4 memory, two CD8 naive and one CD8 memory plates per donor.

Study-level points and caveats: Generation probabilities were higher for clonotypes shared across all four sorted-subset donors than for unshared ones. It was observed that around 5% of naive CD4 clonotypes were shared across a few donors.

About this clone: No antigen is known for it.

TCRdb's table, derived via immunoSEQ multiplex PCR, lists solely in-frame clones and lacks some. The sample has approximately 1.1 million clones; around 78% are singletons. The CDR3 is made up of 16 amino acids. With 2 bases removed from V and 3 bases from J, the gap between germline ends came to 16 bases. In germline, CDR1 is GTSNPN, CDR2 SVGIG (reference sequence). The material sequenced was memory CD4+ T cells from PBMCs. As to subset: CD45RA-negative fraction. The chain couples TRBV30 to TRBJ1-4, with D perhaps TRBD1 (5 bases). The TCR was taken from a man aged 18 to 29 in good health. Some clones in this sample may be carry-over from other donors' samples. The CDR3 reads CAWSFSFGAANEKLFF. CDR3 in DNA: TGTGCCTGGAGTTTCTCTTTCGGGGCGGCTAATGAAAAACTGTTTTTT.